Described below is a single T cell receptor beta chain sequence and its context. Its antigen is unidentified. These data belong to a study of cytomegalovirus exposure and HLA in healthy donors. Study-wide results and caveats: Most of the TCR beta V segments (in an earlier analysis) were productive either about 87% or about 30% of the time. Roughly uniform depth of sequencing across donors was assumed in presence/absence analyses.

In the PCR, 60 Vbeta and 13 Jbeta primers were used. Using immunoSEQ multiplex PCR, the repertoire was profiled, and TCRdb retains in-frame clones only, with some absent. The table has some 120,000 clones, more than 65% seen once. Germline values: CDR1 SGDLS, CDR2 YYNGEE. V lost 2 bases and J 6 bases, leaving 10 bases between the germline ends. The CDR3 has 13 amino acids. Sequences were obtained from PBMCs. The sequence was collected from a woman between 18 and 29 years old in good health and CMV-seropositive. The gene calls are TRBV9 and TRBJ2-3; D call uncertain. CDR3 region: CASSVPGRDTQYF. The CDR3 DNA is TGTGCCAGCAGCGTCCCGGGTAGGGATACGCAGTATTTT. The entire variable domain, with the rest obtained from reference TRBV9 and TRBJ2-3, is as follows: DSGVTQTPKHLITATGQRVTLRCSPRSGDLSVYWYQQSLDQGLQFLIQYYNGEERAKGNILERFSAQQFPDLHSELNLSSLELGDSALYFCASSVPGRDTQYFGPGTRLTVL.